The present T cell receptor beta chain was sequenced within a study of tumor and adjacent non-tumor tissue in lung cancer. TCRbeta libraries were built with three rounds of nested PCR, modified from ARM-PCR. Using its own MiXCR run on the multiplex PCR reads, TCRdb lists one record per CDR3 protein. The sample comprises about 76,000 distinct CDR3 sequences, approximately 78% of which are singletons, and 45% to 55% rests with the top ten. RNA was extracted from bulk tissue without any cell sorting. More than 3 cm separated this lung sample from the edge of the tumor. CDR1 SQVTM and CDR2 ANQGSEA come from the germline V gene. The J segment lost 3 bases and the V segment lost 4 bases, leaving 8 bases of the junction unmatched. This CDR3 has 15 amino acids.

V gene TRBV29-1 combines with J gene TRBJ1-1; TRBD1 matches 10 bases. The sequencing sample was made of distant non-tumor lung tissue. The receptor comes from a man in his sixties with non-small cell lung cancer. CDR3 nucleotides: TGCAGCGTTGGGGACAGGGGTCCTGGGCACACTGAAGCTTTCTTT. Translating it yields CSVGDRGPGHTEAFF.